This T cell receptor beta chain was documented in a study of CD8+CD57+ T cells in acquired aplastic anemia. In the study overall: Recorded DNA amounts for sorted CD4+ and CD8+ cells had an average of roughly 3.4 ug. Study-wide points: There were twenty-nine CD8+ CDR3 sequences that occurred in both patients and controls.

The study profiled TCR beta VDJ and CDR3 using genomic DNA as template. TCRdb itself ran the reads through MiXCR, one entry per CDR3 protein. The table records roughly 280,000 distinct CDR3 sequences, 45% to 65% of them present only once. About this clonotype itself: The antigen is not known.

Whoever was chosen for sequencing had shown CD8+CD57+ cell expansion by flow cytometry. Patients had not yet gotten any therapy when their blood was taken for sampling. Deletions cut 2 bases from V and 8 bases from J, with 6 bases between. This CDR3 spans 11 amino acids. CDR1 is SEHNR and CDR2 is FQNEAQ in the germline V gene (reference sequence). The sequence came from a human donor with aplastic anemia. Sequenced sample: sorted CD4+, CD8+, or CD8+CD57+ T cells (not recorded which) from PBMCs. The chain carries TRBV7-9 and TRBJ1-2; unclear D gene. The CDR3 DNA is TGTGCCAGCAGCTTATGGGAAGGCTACACCTTC. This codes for CASSLWEGYTF.